The sequence of this T cell receptor (beta chain) was determined in a study of T cells in localized non-small cell lung cancer. Study-level findings and limits: For the top 100 tumor clones, a median about 60 also appeared in adjacent lung.

This clone was observed a handful of times. What it recognizes is unknown. This sample includes further DNA sequences coding for the same CDR3. Sequenced by immunoSEQ multiplex PCR; TCRdb stores in-frame clones only, minus some. In the table there are roughly 17,000 clones, approximately 83% of which are singletons. The receptor was derived from a female donor at least 60 years old with stage I lung adenocarcinoma. The starting material was peripheral blood, obtained before any cancer treatment.

Written as DNA, the CDR3 is TGTGCCAGCAGTGAAGGGGGAGGGGACACTGAAGCTTTCTTT. It is translated as CASSEGGGDTEAFF. V and J are TRBV6-1 and TRBJ1-1, with a weak D call TRBD1 (5 bases). The CDR3 extends over 14 amino acids. Germline values: CDR1 MNHNS, CDR2 SASEGT. Trimming took off 1 base at V and 3 bases at J, with 9 bases between the two ends.